This T cell receptor (beta chain) derives from a study of PD-L1 blockade in urothelial cancer. Study information: Patients' prior chemotherapy regimens numbered 0 to 3. After treatment start, blood was analyzed at 3 weeks (second dose) and at 6 weeks.

Spiking of synthetic TCR analog templates was performed in each PCR. The method was immunoSEQ multiplex PCR; TCRdb's version includes in-frame clones alone and lacks a portion of them. The table includes tens of thousands of clones, more than 75% detected once. In germline, CDR1 is MDHEN, CDR2 SYDVKM. The CDR3 loop spans 13 amino acids. V dropped 6 bases and J dropped 10; count of bases not matched to a gene: 9. The time point: pretreatment peripheral blood. Each patient presented with locally advanced or metastatic urothelial carcinoma. The chain joins TRBV28 to TRBJ2-1; 7 bases line up with TRBD2. This sequence was found in a man aged 45-60 years with urothelial cancer. The sample consisted of PBMCs, taken around atezolizumab (anti-PD-L1) treatment. This CDR3 reads CASSPGGKGEQFF. CDR3 in DNA: TGTGCCAGCAGCCCGGGGGGAAAGGGAGAGCAGTTCTTC.